This TCR beta chain was captured by sequencing in a study of blood T cell repertoires in COVID-19. The CDR3 loop spans 14 amino acids. Trimming shortened V by 1 base and J by 4 bases, and 10 bases separated the two germline ends. Germline CDR1 SGHVS, CDR2 FNYEAQ. Sequencing used immunoSEQ multiplex PCR; TCRdb keeps in-frame clones, though not all of them. The table records about 220,000 clones, approximately 78% of them present only once. The receptor was isolated from a woman in her seventies with COVID-19, enrolled during active disease. The sequencing sample was made of peripheral blood. The chain recombines TRBV7-6 with TRBJ1-1; D is unclear. The CDR3 DNA follows: TGTGCCAGCAGCTTAGATGTTCCGGGCACTGAAGCTTTCTTT. Translation: CASSLDVPGTEAFF.